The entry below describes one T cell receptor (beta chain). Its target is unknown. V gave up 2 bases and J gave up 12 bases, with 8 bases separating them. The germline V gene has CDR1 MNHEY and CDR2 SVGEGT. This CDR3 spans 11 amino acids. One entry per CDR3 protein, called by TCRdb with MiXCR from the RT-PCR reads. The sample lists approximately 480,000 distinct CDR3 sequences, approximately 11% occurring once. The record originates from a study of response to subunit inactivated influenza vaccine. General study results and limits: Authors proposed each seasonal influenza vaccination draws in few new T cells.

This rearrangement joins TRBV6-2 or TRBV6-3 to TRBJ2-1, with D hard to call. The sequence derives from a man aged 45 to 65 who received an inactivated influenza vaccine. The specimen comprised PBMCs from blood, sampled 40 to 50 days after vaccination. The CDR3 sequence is CASSYRLGQFF. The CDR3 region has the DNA TGTGCCAGCAGTTACAGACTGGGGCAGTTCTTC.